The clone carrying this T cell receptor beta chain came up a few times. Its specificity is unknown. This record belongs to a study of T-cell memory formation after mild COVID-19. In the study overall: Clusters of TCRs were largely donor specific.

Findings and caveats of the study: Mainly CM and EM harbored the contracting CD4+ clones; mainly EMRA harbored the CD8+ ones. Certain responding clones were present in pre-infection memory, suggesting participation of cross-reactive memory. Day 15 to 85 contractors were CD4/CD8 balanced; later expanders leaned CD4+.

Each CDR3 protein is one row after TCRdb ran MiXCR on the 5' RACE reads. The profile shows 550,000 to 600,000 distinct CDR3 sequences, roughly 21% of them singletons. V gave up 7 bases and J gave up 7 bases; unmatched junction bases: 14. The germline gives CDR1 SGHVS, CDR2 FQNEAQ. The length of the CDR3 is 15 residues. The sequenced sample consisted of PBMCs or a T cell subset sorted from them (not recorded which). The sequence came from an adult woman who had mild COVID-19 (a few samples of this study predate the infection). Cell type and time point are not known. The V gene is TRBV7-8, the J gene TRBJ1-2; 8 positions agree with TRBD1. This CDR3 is CASIEVDRASGGYTF. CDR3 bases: TGTGCCAGCATCGAGGTGGACAGGGCTTCGGGTGGCTACACCTTC. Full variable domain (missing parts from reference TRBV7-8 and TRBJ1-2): GAGVSQSPRYKVAKRGQDVALRCDPISGHVSLFWYQQALGQGPEFLTYFQNEAQLDKSGLPSDRFFAERPEGSVSTLKIQRTQQEDSAVYLCASIEVDRASGGYTFGSGTRLTVV.